The 27 T cell receptor beta chains below all came from one sample that was sequenced in a study of blood T cell repertoires in COVID-19. TCRdb's copy holds only in-frame clones and misses some; the assay was immunoSEQ multiplex PCR. The sample contains roughly 290,000 clones, about 93% of which appear only once. Sequencing used peripheral blood. These receptors were taken from a woman under 40 with COVID-19, enrolled during active disease.

The chain couples TRBV6-5 to TRBJ1-3; 7 nucleotides align to TRBD1. J was trimmed by 4 bases and V by 8 bases; bases with no gene match: 11. The V gene's germline CDR1 is MNHEY and CDR2 SVGAGI. The CDR3 spans 15 residues. In DNA form, the CDR3 reads TGTGCCAGCCGCCGGGAAGGGGGCAGGGGAAACACCATATATTTT. Translating it yields CASRREGGRGNTIYF.

The chain recombines TRBV6-5 with TRBJ1-6; D might be TRBD1 (6 bases). Trimming pared 6 bases from V and 6 bases from J, leaving 15 bases between. This CDR3 contains 15 residues. CDR1 and CDR2 (germline): MNHEY, SVGAGI. The CDR3 nucleotides read TGTGCCAGCAGATCATGGCAACAGGGTAATTCACCCCTCCACTTT. This encodes CASRSWQQGNSPLHF.

The chain joins TRBV5-1 to TRBJ2-3, with 9 bases that match TRBD2. Germline V gene data show CDR1 as SGHRS and CDR2 as YFSETQ. With 3 bases clipped from V and 2 bases from J, the junction kept 10 bases outside the gene matches. The CDR3 is 17 amino acids. CDR3: CASSYQTGTSYTDTQYF. The CDR3 coding sequence is TGCGCCAGCAGCTATCAGACCGGGACTAGCTACACAGATACGCAGTATTTT. Filled out from reference TRBV5-1 and TRBJ2-3, the complete variable domain reads KAGVTQTPRYLIKTRGQQVTLSCSPISGHRSVSWYQQTPGQGLQFLFEYFSETQRNKGNFPGRFSGRQFSNSRSEMNVSTLELGDSALYLCASSYQTGTSYTDTQYFGPGTRLTVL.

V usage is TRBV28 and J usage is TRBJ2-7; 8 bases are shared with TRBD1. The length of the CDR3 is 15 residues. J lost 3 bases, V lost 8 bases, and 12 bases had no gene match. Germline-derived CDR1 and CDR2 are MDHEN and SYDVKM. The CDR3 loop is CASPPQGASDYEQYF. In DNA, the CDR3 is TGTGCCAGCCCCCCTCAGGGGGCGAGCGACTACGAGCAGTACTTC.

V usage is TRBV10-3 and J usage is TRBJ2-1, with D possibly being TRBD2 (6 bases). In germline, CDR1 is ENHRY, CDR2 SYGVKD. The V end was cut by 2 bases, the J end by 8 bases, with 13 bases between. The CDR3 is 14 amino acids. The CDR3 nucleotides read TGTGCCATCAGTGAGGGCGTGGGAGGCTATGAGCAGTTCTTC. Amino acid sequence: CAISEGVGGYEQFF.

The V gene is TRBV7-9, the J gene TRBJ2-7, with 7 bases lining up with TRBD2. The CDR3 contains 12 residues. The germline CDR1 and CDR2 sequences are SEHNR and FQNEAQ (reference sequence). V gave up 5 bases and J gave up 6 bases; unmatched junction bases: 4. CDR3 coding DNA: TGTGCCAGCAGCACGGGAGGATCCGAGCAGTACTTC. Encoded protein: CASSTGGSEQYF.

The rearrangement joins TRBV19 to TRBJ2-6; 8 positions match TRBD1. After removal of 8 bases from V and 0 bases from J, the junction contained 12 bases not matched to a gene. Germline CDR1 and CDR2: LNHDA and SQIVND (reference sequence). The length of the CDR3 is 18 residues. CDR3: CASRAQGALSSGANVLTF. In DNA form, the CDR3 reads TGTGCCAGTCGGGCGCAGGGGGCACTAAGCTCTGGGGCCAACGTCCTGACTTTC.

With respect to this clone: The sample contains more than one DNA sequence encoding this CDR3. The chain links TRBV7-9 to TRBJ1-1; weak D call: TRBD1 (5 bases). In germline, CDR1 is SEHNR, CDR2 FQNEAQ (reference sequence). The CDR3 sequence is 12 residues long. Trimming left V 5 bases short and J 5 bases short, with 9 bases between. For the CDR3, the DNA is TGTGCCAGCAGCCCCGGGGGGACTGAAGCTTTCTTT. Protein product: CASSPGGTEAFF.

The chain recombines TRBV27 with TRBJ1-1; D is unclear. CDR3 length equals 13 residues. The V and J ends lost 0 bases and 5 bases respectively, with 7 bases between them. Germline CDR1 reads MNHEY; CDR2 reads SMNVEV (reference sequence). In nucleotides, the CDR3 is TGTGCCAGCAGTTTATCGCGGTGGACTGAAGCTTTCTTT. Translation gives CASSLSRWTEAFF.

The chain carries TRBV5-4 and TRBJ2-7; TRBD1 might be the D (5 bases). The V gene lost 0 bases and the J gene lost 2 bases, with 9 bases spanning the gap. This CDR3 contains 14 residues. Germline assignment: CDR1 SGHNT and CDR2 YYREEE (reference sequence). CDR3 bases: TGTGCCAGCAGCTTGGGAGTAGGGGCCTACGAGCAGTACTTC. Its translation is CASSLGVGAYEQYF. The variable domain in full, with the rest retrieved from reference TRBV5-4 and TRBJ2-7, is ETGVTQSPTHLIKTRGQQVTLRCSSQSGHNTVSWYQQALGQGPQFIFQYYREEENGRGNFPPRFSGLQFPNYSSELNVNALELDDSALYLCASSLGVGAYEQYFGPGTRLTVT.

This clone was seen a single time. The rearrangement links TRBV12-2 to TRBJ1-5; TRBD1 is the table's D call and was not checked against the DNA. TRBV12-2 is marked as a pseudogene. There are 15 residues in the CDR3. CDR3 residues: CASRFMTTSNQPQHF. The DNA for the CDR3 is TGTGCAAGTCGCTTTATGACAACGAGCAATCAGCCCCAGCATTTT.

CDR3 sequence: CASSALGGTAYEQYF. The CDR3 DNA is TGTGCCAGCTCAGCCCTAGGGGGAACCGCCTACGAGCAGTACTTC. The chain couples TRBV18 to TRBJ2-7; D perhaps matches TRBD1 (6 bases). The germline CDR1 and CDR2 sequences are KGHSH and LQKENI. The ends were cut back, 5 bases at V and 2 bases at J, with 16 bases in the middle. The CDR3 loop spans 15 amino acids. Supplemented by reference TRBV18 and TRBJ2-7, the full variable domain reads NAGVMQNPRHLVRRRGQEARLRCSPMKGHSHVYWYRQLPEEGLKFMVYLQKENIIDESGMPKERFSAEFPKEGPSILRIQQVVRGDSAAYFCASSALGGTAYEQYFGPGTRLTVT.

V usage is TRBV2 and J usage is TRBJ1-5, with D maybe TRBD1 (5 bases). Germline-derived CDR1 and CDR2 are SNHLY and FYNNEI. The CDR3 has 15 amino acids. Trimming removed 4 bases from V and 2 bases from J, with 12 bases in between. In DNA form, the CDR3 reads TGTGCCAGCAGTGGACAGATTCTAGGCAATCAGCCCCAGCATTTT. Translated, it gives CASSGQILGNQPQHF.

The chain combines TRBV21-1 with TRBJ2-2; the table calls TRBD2, which could not be checked here. TRBV21-1 represents a pseudogene. The CDR3 is 17 amino acids. The CDR3 sequence: CASSKIRLAGGTGELFF. CDR3 coding DNA: TGTGCCAGCAGCAAGATCAGGCTAGCGGGAGGAACCGGGGAGCTGTTTTTT.

This clone has just one count. CDR3 region: CASSIGGSSINEQFF. The CDR3 DNA sequence: TGTGCCAGTAGTATTGGCGGGAGTAGTATTAATGAGCAGTTCTTC. The chain has TRBV19 and TRBJ2-1; 7 bases are shared with TRBD2. This CDR3 contains 15 residues. Germline values: CDR1 LNHDA, CDR2 SQIVND (reference sequence). V shed 3 bases and J 7 bases; nucleotides not matched to a gene: 9.

The CDR3 is CAISEGAYGYTF. The CDR3 DNA is TGTGCCATCAGTGAGGGGGCTTATGGCTACACCTTC. The V call is TRBV10-3, the J call TRBJ1-2; tentative D call: TRBD1 (5 bases). Trimming left V 2 bases short and J 5 bases short, with 6 bases between. The CDR3 runs to 12 residues. CDR1 is ENHRY, CDR2 SYGVKD, per germline.

V is TRBV5-6 and J is TRBJ2-2; D not certain. V lost 4 bases to trimming and J lost 0 bases, with 10 bases between them. Germline-derived CDR1 and CDR2 are SGHDT and YYEEEE. This CDR3 has 15 residues. In nucleotides, the CDR3 is TGTGCCAGCAGCCCCTACGATTCGAACACCGGGGAGCTGTTTTTT. Its translation is CASSPYDSNTGELFF.

About this clone itself: Other nucleotide sequences from this sample produce the same CDR3. This rearrangement joins TRBV5-8 to TRBJ1-2; 7 positions agree with TRBD1. This CDR3 spans 14 amino acids. Germline V lookup: CDR1 SGHTS, CDR2 YDEGEE. Germline trimming cut 4 bases from V and 2 bases from J; bases unmatched to any gene: 5. In DNA, the CDR3 is TGTGCCAGCAGCCTTGACAGGGTGAACTATGGCTACACCTTC. Translated, it gives CASSLDRVNYGYTF. Complete variable domain (other parts from reference TRBV5-8 and TRBJ1-2): EAGVTQSPTHLIKTRGQQATLRCSPISGHTSVYWYQQALGLGLQFLLWYDEGEERNRGNFPPRFSGRQFPNYSSELNVNALELEDSALYLCASSLDRVNYGYTFGSGTRLTVV.

The V call is TRBV10-3, the J call TRBJ1-1; D gene uncertain. Looked up from germline, CDR1 is ENHRY and CDR2 is SYGVKD. Trimming pared 2 bases from V and 0 bases from J, leaving 7 bases between. The CDR3 extends over 14 amino acids. The CDR3: CAISEQAMNTEAFF. The CDR3 DNA reads TGTGCCATCAGTGAGCAGGCCATGAACACTGAAGCTTTCTTT.

The CDR3 nucleotides read TGTGCCAGCAGTCCCCCCCTCCCCCGGTCGGCTTTCTTT. Translated, it gives CASSPPLPRSAFF. The chain carries TRBV28 and TRBJ1-1; D remains unclear. Trimming took 5 bases from V and 11 from J, leaving 18 bases between them. CDR1 is MDHEN and CDR2 is SYDVKM in the germline V gene. The CDR3 runs 13 residues. The full variable domain, with the rest looked up from reference TRBV28 and TRBJ1-1, is DVKVTQSSRYLVKRTGEKVFLECVQDMDHENMFWYRQDPGLGLRLIYFSYDVKMKEKGDIPEGYSVSREKKERFSLILESASTNQTSMYLCASSPPLPRSAFFGQGTRLTVV.

V is TRBV29-1 and J is TRBJ2-7, with 11 bases aligning to TRBD1. This CDR3 comprises 14 residues. J lost 3 bases, V lost 4 bases, and 5 bases had no gene match. The germline V gene has CDR1 SQVTM and CDR2 ANQGSEA. The CDR3 DNA follows: TGCAGCGTTGGCCAGGGACAGGGGGGCTACGAGCAGTACTTC. Its protein product is CSVGQGQGGYEQYF.

This clone was observed a handful of times. The chain couples TRBV7-3 to TRBJ2-7; D not resolved. Germline-derived CDR1 and CDR2 are SGHTA and FQGTGA. The V end lost 1 base, the J end lost 5 bases, and 9 bases lay between the germline ends. The CDR3 covers 13 residues. The CDR3 here is CASSLRVSHEQYF. Written as DNA, the CDR3 is TGTGCCAGCAGCTTAAGGGTTAGCCACGAGCAGTACTTC.

This chain joins TRBV2 and TRBJ1-5, with D possibly matching TRBD1 (6 bases). The CDR3 is 14 amino acids. The germline CDR1 and CDR2 sequences are SNHLY and FYNNEI. V dropped 1 base and J dropped 4 bases, with 8 bases sitting between them. Here the CDR3 DNA reads TGTGCCAGCAGTGAAGGACAGGAGAATCAGCCCCAGCATTTT. Its translation is CASSEGQENQPQHF.

The chain employs TRBV14 and TRBJ1-6; D possibly corresponds to TRBD1 (6 bases). The germline V gene has CDR1 SGHDN and CDR2 FVKESK. The CDR3 runs to 13 residues. V shed 6 bases and J shed 9 bases, with 12 bases lying between them. The CDR3 bases are TGTGCCAGCAGGCGAACAGGGATTTCACCCCTCCACTTT. Its protein product is CASRRTGISPLHF.

This clone was counted once. The chain uses TRBV5-4 and TRBJ1-1; D is uncertain. The length of the CDR3 is 14 residues. The V and J ends lost 2 bases and 0 bases respectively, with 8 bases between them. CDR1 is SGHNT, CDR2 YYREEE, per germline (reference sequence). The CDR3 loop is CASSFEIMNTEAFF. Here the CDR3 DNA reads TGTGCCAGCAGCTTTGAGATCATGAACACTGAAGCTTTCTTT.

This sequence joins TRBV6-5 and TRBJ1-2; D not certain. Looked up from germline, CDR1 is MNHEY and CDR2 is SVGAGI. This CDR3 region has 15 residues. V gave up 4 bases and J gave up 4 bases, with 16 bases separating them. DNA of the CDR3: TGTGCCAGCAGTTTCTTGATCGCGGGCCTCTATGGCTACACCTTC. Translating gives CASSFLIAGLYGYTF.

The rearrangement links TRBV12-5 to TRBJ1-2, with a weak D call TRBD1 (5 bases). CDR3 size: 13 residues. Trimming pared 3 bases from V and 5 bases from J, leaving 10 bases between. CDR1 LGHNT and CDR2 FRNRAP come from the germline V gene. The CDR3 sequence: CASGFGGLYGYTF. In nucleotides, the CDR3 is TGTGCTAGTGGTTTCGGGGGGTTATATGGCTACACCTTC.